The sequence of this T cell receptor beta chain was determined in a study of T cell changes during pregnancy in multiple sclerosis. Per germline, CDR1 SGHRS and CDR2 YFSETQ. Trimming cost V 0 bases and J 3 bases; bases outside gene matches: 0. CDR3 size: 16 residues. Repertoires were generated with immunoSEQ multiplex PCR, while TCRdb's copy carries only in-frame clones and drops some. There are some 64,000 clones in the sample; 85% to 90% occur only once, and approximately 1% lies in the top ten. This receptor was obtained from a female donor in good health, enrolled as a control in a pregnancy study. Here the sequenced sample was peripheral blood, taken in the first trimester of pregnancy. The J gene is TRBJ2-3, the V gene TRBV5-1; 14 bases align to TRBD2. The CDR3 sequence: CASSLGLAGGTDTQYF. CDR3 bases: TGCGCCAGCAGCTTGGGACTAGCGGGGGGGACAGATACGCAGTATTTT.